This TCR beta chain derives from a study of T-cell reconstitution after alpha-beta-depleted transplantation in children. Findings and limits, study-wide: In patients about two months after transplant, alpha-beta T cells reportedly arose from several hundred expanded graft clones. The authors attributed T-cell counts and diversity one year after transplant mostly to newly produced T cells. Surviving recipient T cells and intrathymic progenitors accounted for some patients' high TCRbeta diversity at day 60.

V lost 0 bases and J 0 bases, leaving 15 bases between the germline ends. This CDR3 comprises 18 residues. Germline V gene data show CDR1 as SGHTA and CDR2 as FQGNSA. Unique molecular identifiers featured in how the TCRbeta library was prepared. TCRdb used MiXCR to reprocess the PCR reads, holding one entry per CDR3 protein. The sample comprises around 300,000 distinct CDR3 sequences, 6% to 10% of which are singletons, and approximately 9% rests with the top ten. As to this clonotype: Its antigen is currently unknown.

The sample was peripheral blood, taken 360 days after TCRalphabeta/CD19-depleted stem cell transplant. The chain has TRBV7-2 and TRBJ1-3, with D tentatively TRBD1 (5 bases). This receptor was obtained from a female patient between 2 and 15 years old who had a stem cell transplant for Fanconi anemia, so the T cells may come from the graft donor. The CDR3 bases are TGTGCCAGCAGCTTAGCGCCTCCGGGACTCATCTCTGGAAACACCATATATTTT. Its translation is CASSLAPPGLISGNTIYF.